The clone carrying this TCR beta chain has at least ten counts. Its antigen is as yet unknown. The data were taken from a study of T cells in Graves' hyperthyroidism and ophthalmopathy. Regarding the study as a whole: Researchers report that a 13 V-J model separated ophthalmopathy from stable hyperthyroidism.

The CDR3 covers 14 residues. V dropped 6 bases and J dropped 1 base, with 12 bases sitting between them. Per the germline V gene, CDR1 is MDHEN and CDR2 is SYDVKM. Each patient was aged 18 to 65 and had newly diagnosed hyperthyroidism of under 2 months' duration. Lactation, pregnancy, other autoimmune disease or uncontrolled infection excluded patients. Fresh 10 ml peripheral blood yielded PBMCs. Amplified regions were TCR beta CDR3 sequences from RNA transcripts. The primer set for the first-round RT-PCR of the TCR CDR3 was HTBI. In TCRdb, the multiplex PCR reads were re-called with MiXCR into one record per CDR3 protein. This sample has around 340,000 distinct CDR3 sequences, with roughly 17% found just once.

Sequenced input: blood. The TCR comes from a man younger than 40 with Graves' hyperthyroidism. The chain joins TRBV28 to TRBJ1-1; TRBD1 is a possible D gene (5 bases). The DNA of the CDR3 is TGTGCCAGCAGCGTGGGGCAGAAGAACACTGAAGCTTTCTTT. The encoded protein is CASSVGQKNTEAFF. The full variable domain, completed using reference TRBV28 and TRBJ1-1, is DVKVTQSSRYLVKRTGEKVFLECVQDMDHENMFWYRQDPGLGLRLIYFSYDVKMKEKGDIPEGYSVSREKKERFSLILESASTNQTSMYLCASSVGQKNTEAFFGQGTRLTVV.